This passage covers 14 T cell receptor beta chains from one sample sequenced in a study of blood T cells in healthy people across ages. A second 7 to 11 cycle PCR used barcoded and J-beta primers. TCRdb passed the 5' RACE reads through MiXCR, listing each CDR3 protein once. The data show 1.2 million to 1.5 million distinct CDR3 sequences, around 39% seen once. The sample taken for sequencing was blood. The receptors shown here come from a woman aged 18-29 years in good health.

The chain joins TRBV7-3 to TRBJ2-6; TRBD2 might be the D (5 bases). The CDR3 covers 15 residues. CDR1 is SGHTA, CDR2 FQGTGA, per germline. V was trimmed by 2 bases and J by 8 bases, leaving 13 bases between them. DNA of the CDR3: TGTGCCAGCAGCTTATCGGGGTCGGGGACCAACGTCCTGACTTTC. Encoded protein: CASSLSGSGTNVLTF.

V gene TRBV29-1 combines with J gene TRBJ1-4; a weak D match, TRBD1 (6 bases). Germline CDR1 reads SQVTM; CDR2 reads ANQGSEA. The CDR3 totals 13 residues. The V end was cut by 6 bases, the J end by 8 bases, with 16 bases between. CDR3 in DNA: TGCAGCGTGGGAACGGTGGGGGCGGAAAAACTGTTTTTT. Its translation is CSVGTVGAEKLFF. Looking up the rest from reference TRBV29-1 and TRBJ1-4 gives the full variable domain: SAVISQKPSRDICQRGTSLTIQCQVDSQVTMMFWYRQQPGQSLTLIATANQGSEATYESGFVIDKFPISRPNLTFSTLTVSNMSPEDSSIYLCSVGTVGAEKLFFGSGTQLSVL.

Concerning this clonotype itself: A single base separates this from a much larger clone, so it may be a read error. The chain employs TRBV12-3 or TRBV12-4 and TRBJ2-7; 8 bases map to TRBD1. This CDR3 contains 15 residues. CDR3 region: CASSLATGTGYGQYF. In nucleotides, the CDR3 is TGTGCCAGCAGTTTAGCTACAGGGACAGGCTACGGGCAGTACTTC.

The chain joins TRBV20-1 to TRBJ1-1, with unresolved D. Trimming pared 1 base from V and 6 bases from J, leaving 9 bases between. This CDR3 has 12 amino acids. CDR1 and CDR2 (germline): DFQATT, SNEGSKA (reference sequence). The CDR3 DNA reads TGCAGTGCTAGAGTGGACCTTTCTGAAGCTTTCTTT. Its translation: CSARVDLSEAFF.

The CDR3 nucleotides are TGTGCCAGTTCGGACAGGCAAAATGAAAAACTGTTTTTT. Translation: CASSDRQNEKLFF. The rearrangement links TRBV11-2 to TRBJ1-4; 7 bases line up with TRBD1. In germline, CDR1 is SGHAT, CDR2 FQNNGV. Trimming cost V 9 bases and J 5 bases; bases outside gene matches: 6. This CDR3 spans 13 amino acids.

This chain connects TRBV6-5 to TRBJ2-5; 9 bases fit TRBD2. J gave up 11 bases and V 1 base, and 17 bases lay outside the gene matches. Germline-derived CDR1 and CDR2 are MNHEY and SVGAGI. This CDR3 has 17 residues. CDR3 residues: CASSYLMTSGKGDGQYF. CDR3 sequence (DNA): TGTGCCAGCAGTTACTTAATGACTAGCGGCAAGGGTGATGGGCAGTACTTC.

The V gene is TRBV5-1, the J gene TRBJ2-5; maybe TRBD1 (6 bases). This CDR3 has 15 residues. Germline CDR1 and CDR2: SGHRS and YFSETQ. The V and J ends lost 4 bases and 1 base respectively, with 14 bases between them. In DNA form, the CDR3 reads TGCGCCAGCAGCCGCCCAGGGGACGGCCAAGAGACCCAGTACTTC. As protein: CASSRPGDGQETQYF.

This CDR3 reads CASSGQGITEAFF. The CDR3 nucleotides read TGTGCCAGCAGTGGACAGGGGATCACTGAAGCTTTCTTT. The chain carries TRBV2 and TRBJ1-1; 8 bases agree with TRBD1. V trimming: 4 bases; J trimming: 4 bases; junction bases outside the gene matches: 2. The CDR3 is made up of 13 amino acids. Germline assignment: CDR1 SNHLY and CDR2 FYNNEI.

A note on this clonotype: Given a much more abundant clone one base away, this may be a read error. The chain joins TRBV20-1 to TRBJ2-1; 9 bases fit TRBD2. V was clipped by 7 bases and J by 3 bases; unmatched bases: 13. Germline V gene lookup returns CDR1 DFQATT and CDR2 SNEGSKA (reference sequence). CDR3 length: 16 amino acids. The CDR3 nucleotides are TGCAGTGTTAGGGGCCCGGCTAGCGGGGACTACAATGAGCAGTTCTTC. Translating gives CSVRGPASGDYNEQFF.

This clonotype turned up a few times. The chain recombines TRBV27 with TRBJ2-7; 10 positions match TRBD2. Germline values: CDR1 MNHEY, CDR2 SMNVEV (reference sequence). The CDR3 is 16 amino acids. V shed 3 bases, J shed 4 bases, and the junction held 9 bases outside the gene matches. CDR3 protein: CASSLAKTSGEYEQYF. DNA for the CDR3: TGTGCCAGCAGTTTGGCGAAAACTAGCGGGGAGTACGAGCAGTACTTC.

This chain uses TRBV18 with TRBJ1-1; D ambiguous. The CDR3 contains 15 residues. Germline V lookup: CDR1 KGHSH, CDR2 LQKENI. V gave up 1 base and J gave up 4 bases, with 13 bases separating them. Written as DNA, the CDR3 is TGTGCCAGCTCACCACGGGTGAGGGAAAGCACTGAAGCTTTCTTT. Translating it yields CASSPRVRESTEAFF.

The genes are TRBV20-1 and TRBJ2-1; D is uncertain. Trimming shortened V by 6 bases and J by 3 bases, and 9 bases separated the two germline ends. Germline V gene sequence: CDR1 DFQATT, CDR2 SNEGSKA (reference sequence). This CDR3 has 12 residues. Written as DNA, the CDR3 is TGCAGTGCCAGACTTAACTACAATGAGCAGTTCTTC. Its translation: CSARLNYNEQFF.

The chain couples TRBV21-1 to TRBJ2-7. TRBV21-1 is tagged as a pseudogene. The CDR3 runs to 17 residues. CDR3 bases: TGTGCCAGCAGCAAAGGTGTTAGCGCGTGGATTTCCTACGAGCAGTACTTC. It specifies CASSKGVSAWISYEQYF.

V is TRBV20-1 and J is TRBJ1-5, with D possibly TRBD1 on 5 matching bases. Germline loops: CDR1 DFQATT, CDR2 SNEGSKA (reference sequence). The CDR3 has 13 residues. V lost 0 bases and J 6 bases, leaving 9 bases between the germline ends. CDR3 in amino acids: CSAREQEGQPQHF. As DNA, the CDR3 is TGCAGTGCTAGAGAACAGGAGGGTCAGCCCCAGCATTTT.